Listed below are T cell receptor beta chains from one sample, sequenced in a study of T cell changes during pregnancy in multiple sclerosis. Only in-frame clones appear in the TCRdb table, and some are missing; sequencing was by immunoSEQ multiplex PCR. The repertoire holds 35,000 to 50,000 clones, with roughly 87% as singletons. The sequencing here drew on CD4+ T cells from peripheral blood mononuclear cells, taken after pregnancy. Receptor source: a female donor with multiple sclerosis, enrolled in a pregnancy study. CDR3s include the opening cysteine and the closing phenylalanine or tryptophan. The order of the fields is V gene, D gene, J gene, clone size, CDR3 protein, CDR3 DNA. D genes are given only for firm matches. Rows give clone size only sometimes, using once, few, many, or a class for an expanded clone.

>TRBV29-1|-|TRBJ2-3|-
CSVEGASSTDTQYF
TGCAGCGTTGAAGGTGCTAGTAGCACAGATACGCAGTATTTT
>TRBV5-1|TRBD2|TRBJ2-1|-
CASSPTSGAYNEQFF
TGCGCCAGCAGTCCGACTAGCGGGGCTTACAATGAGCAGTTCTTC
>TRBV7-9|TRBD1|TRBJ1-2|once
CASSSWDRDNYGYTF
TGTGCCAGCAGCTCCTGGGACAGGGATAACTATGGCTACACCTTC
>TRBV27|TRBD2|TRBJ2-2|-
CASTTWGLANTGELFF
TGTGCCAGCACCACCTGGGGACTAGCGAACACCGGGGAGCTGTTTTTT
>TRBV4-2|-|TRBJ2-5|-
CASSPRAGQGLGTQYF
TGTGCCAGCAGCCCCCGAGCCGGGCAGGGCCTGGGGACCCAGTACTTC
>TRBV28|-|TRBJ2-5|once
CASSYRREETQYF
TGTGCCAGCAGTTATCGACGGGAGGAGACCCAGTACTTC
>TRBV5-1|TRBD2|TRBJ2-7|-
CASSPGLAGVFSYEQYF
TGCGCCAGCAGCCCGGGACTAGCGGGGGTTTTCTCCTACGAGCAGTACTTC
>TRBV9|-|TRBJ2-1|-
CASSVTFYNEQFF
TGTGCCAGCAGCGTGACTTTTTACAATGAGCAGTTCTTC
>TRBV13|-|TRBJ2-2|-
CASSLLTGSRTGELFF
TGTGCCAGCAGCTTACTTACGGGGTCGCGCACCGGGGAGCTGTTTTTT
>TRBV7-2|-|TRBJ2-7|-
CASSLTSGSYSYEQYF
TGTGCCAGCAGCTTAACCTCAGGATCCTACTCCTACGAGCAGTACTTC
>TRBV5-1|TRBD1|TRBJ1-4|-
CASRGQGLGIGKLFF
TGCGCCAGCAGGGGACAGGGTCTCGGGATAGGAAAACTGTTTTTT
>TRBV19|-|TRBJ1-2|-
CASSSRGAGNYGYTF
TGTGCCAGTAGTAGTAGGGGTGCCGGTAACTATGGCTACACCTTC
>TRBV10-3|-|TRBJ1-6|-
CAARTSSYNSPLHF
TGTGCCGCGAGGACTAGCTCCTATAATTCACCCCTCCACTTT
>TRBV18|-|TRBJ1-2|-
CASSPRLGGYTF
TGTGCCAGCTCACCACGGCTAGGTGGCTACACCTTC
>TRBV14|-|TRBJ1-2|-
CASSQGAITYGYTF
TGTGCCAGCAGCCAGGGGGCGATAACTTATGGCTACACCTTC
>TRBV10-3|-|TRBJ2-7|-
CAIRALNPGEQYF
TGTGCCATCAGAGCCCTAAACCCGGGCGAGCAGTACTTC
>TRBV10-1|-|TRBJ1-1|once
CASSLERRNTEAFF
TGCGCCAGCAGCCTCGAGAGGAGGAACACTGAAGCTTTCTTT
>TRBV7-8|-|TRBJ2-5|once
CASSSRRRPQETQYF
TGTGCCAGCAGCTCACGACGGAGGCCGCAAGAGACCCAGTACTTC
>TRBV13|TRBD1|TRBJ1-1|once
CASSLGRQGRHTEAFF
TGTGCCAGCAGCTTAGGGAGACAGGGAAGGCACACTGAAGCTTTCTTT
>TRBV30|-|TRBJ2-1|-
CAWSTGYNEQFF
TGTGCCTGGAGTACAGGGTACAATGAGCAGTTCTTC
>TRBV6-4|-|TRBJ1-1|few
CASSATLNTEAFF
TGTGCCAGCAGTGCGACATTGAACACTGAAGCTTTCTTT
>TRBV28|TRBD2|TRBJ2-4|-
CASIRGRGGIGAKNIQYF
TGTGCCAGCATCCGGGGTCGGGGGGGGATAGGGGCCAAAAACATTCAGTACTTC
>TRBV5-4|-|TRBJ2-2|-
CASSLAVGQNTGELFF
TGTGCCAGCAGCTTGGCGGTGGGGCAGAACACCGGGGAGCTGTTTTTT
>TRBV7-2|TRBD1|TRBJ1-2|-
CASSGQGRGYTF
TGTGCCAGCAGCGGACAGGGACGAGGCTACACCTTC
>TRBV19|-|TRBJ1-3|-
CASSIFIGGTGNTIYF
TGTGCCAGTAGTATATTCATCGGGGGAACTGGAAACACCATATATTTT
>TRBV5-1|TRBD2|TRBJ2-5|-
CASSLLGGGEETQYF
TGCGCCAGCAGCTTACTTGGGGGGGGAGAAGAGACCCAGTACTTC
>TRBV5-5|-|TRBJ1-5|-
CASSLVGGDQPQHF
TGTGCCAGCAGCTTGGTAGGGGGAGATCAGCCCCAGCATTTT
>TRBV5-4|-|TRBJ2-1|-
CASTSAERGGGEQFF
TGTGCCAGCACCAGCGCGGAGCGGGGAGGGGGTGAGCAGTTCTTC
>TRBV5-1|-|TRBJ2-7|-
CASSLTQISYEQYF
TGCGCCAGCAGCTTGACACAAATCTCCTACGAGCAGTACTTC
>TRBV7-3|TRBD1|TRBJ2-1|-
CASSLGQAMYNEQFF
TGTGCCAGCAGCTTGGGACAGGCGATGTACAATGAGCAGTTCTTC
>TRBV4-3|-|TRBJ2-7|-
CASSQVAAGTQSYEQYF
TGCGCCAGCAGCCAAGTAGCCGCCGGGACTCAGTCCTACGAGCAGTACTTC
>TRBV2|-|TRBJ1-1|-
CASSPTAYTEAFF
TGTGCCAGCAGTCCTACAGCATACACTGAAGCTTTCTTT
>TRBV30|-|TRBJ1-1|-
CAWQGPVGEAFF
TGTGCCTGGCAGGGGCCTGTTGGGGAAGCTTTCTTT
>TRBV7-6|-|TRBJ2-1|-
CASSLVALGEQFF
TGTGCCAGCAGCTTAGTGGCGTTGGGCGAGCAGTTCTTC
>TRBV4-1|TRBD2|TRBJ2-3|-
CASSQVPPGLASRDTQYF
TGCGCCAGCAGCCAAGTACCTCCGGGACTAGCGAGTAGGGATACGCAGTATTTT
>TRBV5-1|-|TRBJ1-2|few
CASSPTHPDIDGYTF
TGCGCCAGCAGCCCTACTCACCCGGACATTGATGGCTACACCTTC
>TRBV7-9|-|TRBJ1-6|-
CASSFGHWAPLHF
TGTGCCAGCAGCTTCGGACATTGGGCACCCCTCCACTTT
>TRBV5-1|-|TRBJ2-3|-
CASSATYSDTQYF
TGCGCCAGCAGCGCTACGTATTCGGATACGCAGTATTTT
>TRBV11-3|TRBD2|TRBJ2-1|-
CASSSSGGANNEQFF
TGTGCCAGCAGCTCTAGCGGGGGGGCAAACAATGAGCAGTTCTTC